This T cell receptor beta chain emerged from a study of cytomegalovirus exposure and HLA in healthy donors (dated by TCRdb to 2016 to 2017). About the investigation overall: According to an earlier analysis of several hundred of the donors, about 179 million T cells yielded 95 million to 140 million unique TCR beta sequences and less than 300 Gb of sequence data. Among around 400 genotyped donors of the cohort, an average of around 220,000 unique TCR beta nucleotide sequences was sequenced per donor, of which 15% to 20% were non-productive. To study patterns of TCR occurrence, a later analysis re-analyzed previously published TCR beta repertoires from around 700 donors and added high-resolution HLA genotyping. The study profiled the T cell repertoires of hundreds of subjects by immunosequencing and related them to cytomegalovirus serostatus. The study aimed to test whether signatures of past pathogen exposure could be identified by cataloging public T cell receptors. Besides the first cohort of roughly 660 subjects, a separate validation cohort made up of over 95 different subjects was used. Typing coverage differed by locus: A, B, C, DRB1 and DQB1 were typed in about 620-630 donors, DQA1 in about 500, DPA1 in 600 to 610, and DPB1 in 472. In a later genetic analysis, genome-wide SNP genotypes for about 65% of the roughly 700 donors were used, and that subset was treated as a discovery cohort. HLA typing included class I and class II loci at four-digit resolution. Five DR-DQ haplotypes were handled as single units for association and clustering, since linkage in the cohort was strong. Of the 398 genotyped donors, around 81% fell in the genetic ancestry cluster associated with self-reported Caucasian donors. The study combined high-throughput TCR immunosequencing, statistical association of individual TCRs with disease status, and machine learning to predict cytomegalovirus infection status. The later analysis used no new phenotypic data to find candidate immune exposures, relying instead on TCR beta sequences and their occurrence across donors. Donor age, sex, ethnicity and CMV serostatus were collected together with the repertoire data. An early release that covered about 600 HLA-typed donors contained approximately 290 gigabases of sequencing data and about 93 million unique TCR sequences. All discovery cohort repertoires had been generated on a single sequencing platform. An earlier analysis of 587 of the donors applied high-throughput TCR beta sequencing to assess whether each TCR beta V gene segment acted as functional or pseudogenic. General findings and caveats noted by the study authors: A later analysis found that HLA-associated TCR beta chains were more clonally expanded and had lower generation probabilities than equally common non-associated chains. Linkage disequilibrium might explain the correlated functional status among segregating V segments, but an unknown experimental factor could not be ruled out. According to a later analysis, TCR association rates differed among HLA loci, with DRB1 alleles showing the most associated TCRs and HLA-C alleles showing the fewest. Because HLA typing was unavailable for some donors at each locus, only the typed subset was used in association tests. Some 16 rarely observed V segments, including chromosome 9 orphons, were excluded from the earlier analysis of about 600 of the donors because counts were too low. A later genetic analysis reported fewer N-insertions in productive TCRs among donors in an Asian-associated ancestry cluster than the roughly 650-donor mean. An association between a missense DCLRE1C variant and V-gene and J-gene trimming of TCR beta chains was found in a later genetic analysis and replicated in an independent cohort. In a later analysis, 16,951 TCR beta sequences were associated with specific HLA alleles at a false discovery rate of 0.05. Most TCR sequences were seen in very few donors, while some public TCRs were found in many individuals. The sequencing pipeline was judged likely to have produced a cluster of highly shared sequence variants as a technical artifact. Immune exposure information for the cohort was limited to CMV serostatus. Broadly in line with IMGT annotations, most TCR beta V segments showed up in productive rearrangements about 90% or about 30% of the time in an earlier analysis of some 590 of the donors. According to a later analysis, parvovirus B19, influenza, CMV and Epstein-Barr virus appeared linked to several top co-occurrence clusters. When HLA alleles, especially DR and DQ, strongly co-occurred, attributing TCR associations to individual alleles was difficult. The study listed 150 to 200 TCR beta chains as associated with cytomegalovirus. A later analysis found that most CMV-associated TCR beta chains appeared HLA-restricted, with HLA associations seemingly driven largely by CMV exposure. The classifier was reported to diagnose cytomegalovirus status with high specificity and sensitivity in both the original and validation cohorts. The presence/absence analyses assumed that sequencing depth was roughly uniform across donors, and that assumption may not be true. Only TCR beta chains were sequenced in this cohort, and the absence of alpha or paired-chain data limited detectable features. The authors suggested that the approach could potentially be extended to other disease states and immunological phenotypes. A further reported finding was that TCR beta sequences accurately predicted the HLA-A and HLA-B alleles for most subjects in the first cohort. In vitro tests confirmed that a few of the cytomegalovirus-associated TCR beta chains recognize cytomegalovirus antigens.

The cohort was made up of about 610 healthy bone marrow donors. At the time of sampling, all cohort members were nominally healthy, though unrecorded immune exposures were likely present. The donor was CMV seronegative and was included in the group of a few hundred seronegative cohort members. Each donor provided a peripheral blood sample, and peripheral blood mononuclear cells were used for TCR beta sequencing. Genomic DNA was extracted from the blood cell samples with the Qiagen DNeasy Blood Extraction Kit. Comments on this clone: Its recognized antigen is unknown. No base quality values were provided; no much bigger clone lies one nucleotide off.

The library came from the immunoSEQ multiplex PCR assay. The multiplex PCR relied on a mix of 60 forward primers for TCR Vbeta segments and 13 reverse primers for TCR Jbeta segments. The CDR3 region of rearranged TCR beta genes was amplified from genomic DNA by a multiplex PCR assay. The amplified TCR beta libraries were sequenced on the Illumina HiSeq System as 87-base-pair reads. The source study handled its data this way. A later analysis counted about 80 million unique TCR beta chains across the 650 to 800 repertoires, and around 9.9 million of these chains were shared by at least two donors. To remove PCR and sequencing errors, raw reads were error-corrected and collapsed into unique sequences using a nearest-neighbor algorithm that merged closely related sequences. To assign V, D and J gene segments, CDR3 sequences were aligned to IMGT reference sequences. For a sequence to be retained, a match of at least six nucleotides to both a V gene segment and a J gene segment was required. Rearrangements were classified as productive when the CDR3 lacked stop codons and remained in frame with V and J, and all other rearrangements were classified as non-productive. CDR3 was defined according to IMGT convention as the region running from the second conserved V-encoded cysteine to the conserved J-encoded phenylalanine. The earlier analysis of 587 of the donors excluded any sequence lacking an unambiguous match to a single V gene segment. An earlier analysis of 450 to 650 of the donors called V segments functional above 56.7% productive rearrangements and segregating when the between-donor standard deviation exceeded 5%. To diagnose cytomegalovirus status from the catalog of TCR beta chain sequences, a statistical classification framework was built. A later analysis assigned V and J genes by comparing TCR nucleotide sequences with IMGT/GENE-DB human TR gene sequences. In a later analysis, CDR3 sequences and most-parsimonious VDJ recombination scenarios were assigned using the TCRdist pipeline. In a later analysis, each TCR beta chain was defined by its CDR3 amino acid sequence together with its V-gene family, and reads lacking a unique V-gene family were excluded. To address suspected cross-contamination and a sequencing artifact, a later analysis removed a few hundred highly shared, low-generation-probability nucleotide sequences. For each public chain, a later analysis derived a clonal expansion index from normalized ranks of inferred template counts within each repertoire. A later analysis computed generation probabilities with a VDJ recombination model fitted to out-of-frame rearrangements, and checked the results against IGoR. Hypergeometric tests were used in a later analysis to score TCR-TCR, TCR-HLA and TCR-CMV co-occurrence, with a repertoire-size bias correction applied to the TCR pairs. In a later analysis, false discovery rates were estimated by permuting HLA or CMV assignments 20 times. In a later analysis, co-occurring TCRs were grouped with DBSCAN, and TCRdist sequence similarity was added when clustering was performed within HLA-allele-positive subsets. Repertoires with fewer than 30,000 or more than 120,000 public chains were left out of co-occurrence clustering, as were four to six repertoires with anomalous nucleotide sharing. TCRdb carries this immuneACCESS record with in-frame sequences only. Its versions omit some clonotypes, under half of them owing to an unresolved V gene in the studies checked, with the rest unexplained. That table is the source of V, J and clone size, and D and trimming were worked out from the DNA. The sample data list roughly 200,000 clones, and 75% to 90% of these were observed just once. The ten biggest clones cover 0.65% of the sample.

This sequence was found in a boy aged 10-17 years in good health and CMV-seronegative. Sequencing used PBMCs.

The CDR3 sequence is CASSLTRYRRGVRAYGYTF. The DNA reads TGTGCCAGCAGCTTAACGAGGTATAGGCGGGGGGTGCGTGCGTATGGCTACACCTTC. This sequence uses TRBV7-3 and TRBJ1-2, with a weak D call of TRBD1 (5 bases match). Cut back by 0 bases and 5 bases, the V and J ends lie 25 bases apart. Looking up the germline V gene yields CDR1 SGHTA and CDR2 FQGTGA. The CDR3, from cysteine to phenylalanine, totals 19 residues. Kept here is only the CDR3 DNA, which spans 57 bases and is read in frame from base 1.